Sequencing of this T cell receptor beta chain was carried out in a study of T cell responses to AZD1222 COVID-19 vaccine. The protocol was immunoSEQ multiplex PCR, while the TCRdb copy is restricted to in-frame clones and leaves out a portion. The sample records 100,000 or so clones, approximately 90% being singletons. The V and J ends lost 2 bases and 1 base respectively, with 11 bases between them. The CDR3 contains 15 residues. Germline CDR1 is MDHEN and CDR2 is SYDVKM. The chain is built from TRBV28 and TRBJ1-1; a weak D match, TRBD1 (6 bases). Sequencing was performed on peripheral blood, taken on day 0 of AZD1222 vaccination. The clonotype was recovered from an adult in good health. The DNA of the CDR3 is TGTGCCAGCAGTTTAGGGGGGCCCGGGAACACTGAAGCTTTCTTT. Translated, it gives CASSLGGPGNTEAFF.